This T cell receptor beta chain stems from a study of cytomegalovirus exposure and HLA in healthy donors. At the level of the study: The 120 validation repertoires used the same platform as the approximately 670 first-cohort repertoires (as reported by a later analysis). Study-wide results and caveats: The listing of 150 to 200 TCR beta chains classed them as cytomegalovirus-associated. Most TCR sequences were rare, but some public TCRs occurred in many donors.

With respect to this clone: Antigen specificity is unknown.

The germline V gene has CDR1 SEHNR and CDR2 FQNEAQ (reference sequence). V lost 7 bases, J lost 8 bases, and 9 bases lay in between. The CDR3 covers 11 residues. The protocol was immunoSEQ multiplex PCR, while the TCRdb copy is restricted to in-frame clones and leaves out a portion. This sample has around 130,000 clones; about 88% occur once, and the top ten carry roughly 1.4%. The TCR originated in a man younger than 45 in good health and CMV-seronegative. The sequencing input was PBMCs. V gene TRBV7-9 combines with J gene TRBJ2-1; TRBD2 might be the D (5 bases). CDR3 nucleotides: TGTGCCAGCATATCGGGATATGAGCAGTTCTTC. Translated: CASISGYEQFF.